This T cell receptor beta chain was retrieved from a study of shared clonotypes between healthy human individuals (TCRdb year 2020). For the wider study: A few men and two women, aged 18 to 49 years, made up the cohort. Per donor, three plates each were used for CD4 naive and CD4 memory, two for CD8 naive, and one for CD8 memory. To estimate repertoire size and how much clonotype sharing occurs between individuals, the study deeply sequenced the blood TCR repertoires of several healthy adults. To increase sequencing depth and limit assay-specific biases, TCR repertoire library preparation and sequencing were carried out by different laboratories using diverse techniques. Each donor's leukapheresis produced roughly between roughly 0.85 and 10 billion PBMCs.

TCR CDR3 regions were amplified from genomic DNA by multiplex PCR using the deep immunoSEQ assay. Extracted genomic DNA from each cell subset was distributed evenly across all wells of several immunoSEQ 96-well plates, and each plate was treated as a replicate. Each replicate PCR for sorted subsets received roughly 200 ng genomic DNA, equal to about 30,000 T cell genomes. Purified libraries were quantified with a Qubit 3.0 fluorometer, sized on a Bioanalyzer 2100, and re-quantified with the KAPA Library Quantification kit. Each immunoSEQ 96-well plate was sequenced on its own single-read 150-cycle Illumina NextSeq 550 flow cell. Turning to the authors' computational methods: The immunoSEQ output contained only junctional sequences without quality scores, so filtering could not match that applied to full-length reads. To assign V/J genes and CDR3, sequences were annotated against IMGT germline references using PyIR, a Python wrapper for IgBLAST v1.9. Reads with weak V/J assignments (E-value above 1e-6), missing CDR3, stop codons, out-of-frame junctions, or ambiguous translated residues were removed. V3J clonotypes were defined as sequences sharing an identical inferred V gene, J gene, and CDR3 amino acid sequence. Percentage overlap between repertoires was calculated by dividing the number of shared unique clonotypes by the size of the smaller repertoire. RTK rarefaction, the Chao1 estimator, and Recon v2.1 estimates of unobserved clonotypes were used to assess repertoire richness. Generation probabilities for all TCRbeta clonotypes obtained by the gDNA method from several donors were computed using OLGA. TCRdb's version of the immuneACCESS table is confined to in-frame rearrangements and falls short of the full clone set. An unresolved V gene accounts for under half of the shortfall where checked; the remainder is of unknown origin. V, J and clone size reflect that table, while D and trimming were determined from the DNA. The sample includes about 2.4 million clones, with 93% observed a single time. Approximately 0.35% of the sample goes to the ten largest clones.

Summary of the overall study and its limitations: Sampling was restricted to blood, and TCR repertoires in tissues likely differ from the TCR repertoires found in blood. Even with the large sequencing depth, rarefaction of the sorted-subset datasets indicated that sequencing was incomplete. Clonotypes shared by all four sorted-subset donors showed higher generation probabilities than non-shared clonotypes. Pairwise subsampling led to the expectation that sequencing depth would affect the degree of clonotype sharing among donors. Estimated clonotype richness was generally larger for naive than for memory subsets. When a few donors were compared, the shared fraction of clonotypes was around 5.1% for naive CD4, more than 3% for naive CD8, 2.3% for memory CD4, and 0.4% for memory CD8. Because the study included a small number of donors, the genetic and exposure-history diversity represented was limited.

From its cysteine to its phenylalanine, the CDR3 spans 13 amino acids. Only CDR3 DNA remains: 39 bases, in frame from the first base. CDR1 and CDR2 are drawn from the germline V gene (reference sequence): SGHNT, YYREEE. V sheds 5 bases and J sheds 7 bases, leaving 12 bases between their ends. Healthy HIV-negative adults with no recently reported acute infections or vaccinations were included as donors. All donors were Caucasian adults living in Nashville, Tennessee, USA. CD4+ T cells were enriched by magnetic negative selection; naive cells were then positively selected on CD45RA, and the negative fraction formed the memory subset. Blood was collected by leukapheresis, and PBMCs were isolated by Ficoll-Histopaque density gradient centrifugation and then cryopreserved in liquid nitrogen vapor phase. Analytical flow cytometry was used to check the purity and quantity of each magnetically sorted T cell population. Genomic DNA was isolated from every sorted fraction and measured by UV absorbance on a Nanodrop 2000c.

In regard to this clone: Its antigen remains unidentified. The sample holds no much larger clone one base away, and base qualities are not on file.

This sequence was found in a man aged 18-30 years in good health. Some clones in this sample may be carry-over from other donors' samples. The V gene is TRBV5-4 and the J gene is TRBJ1-4; possibly the D gene is TRBD1, per 6 matching bases. The sequencing sample was made of naive CD4+ T cells from PBMCs. In the paper's terms, the cell subset or site label means: CD45RA+ positively selected. The CDR3: CASRRDISEKLFF. Read as DNA, the sequence is TGTGCCAGCAGACGGGACATCAGTGAAAAACTGTTTTTT.